This T cell receptor beta chain appears in the sequencing data of a study of blood T cell repertoires in COVID-19. About the study: The United States, Italy and Spain supplied acute and convalescent COVID-19 samples. Sources were T cells, B-cell-depleted T cells, or PBMCs; the material itself was cDNA or gDNA.

This CDR3 has 14 amino acids. Germline values: CDR1 SGHVS, CDR2 FQNEAQ. Trimming removed 6 bases from V and 5 bases from J, with 14 bases in between. In the authors' methods: Reference gene primer amplification in the assay estimated nucleated cell counts. TCRdb's table, derived via immunoSEQ multiplex PCR, lists solely in-frame clones and lacks some. Clone size and the V and J calls come from that table; the DNA yielded D and trimming. The repertoire holds 95,000 to 120,000 clones, with 60% to 85% as singletons. This chain joins TRBV7-8 and TRBJ1-5; D may be TRBD1 (6 bases). What was sequenced was peripheral blood. The TCR was taken from a middle-aged woman with acute or convalescent COVID-19. The CDR3 DNA sequence: TGTGCCAGCAGGGCCGGGACACCCGATCAGCCCCAGCATTTT. Its protein product is CASRAGTPDQPQHF.